Sequencing of this T cell receptor (beta chain) was carried out in a study of naive CD8 T cells in extremely preterm neonates. Study details: Abstract and methods disagree on adult ages: 25-50 versus 20-50 years.

Clones were read by immunoSEQ multiplex PCR, and TCRdb kept only the in-frame ones, dropping some. The table includes about 5,900 clones, about 97% detected once. Germline CDR1 is MNHNS and CDR2 is SASEGT. This CDR3 spans 14 amino acids. V shed 10 bases, J shed 0 bases, and the junction held 8 bases outside the gene matches. Healthy nonsmoking adults and healthy children aged about 16-60 months donated peripheral blood. Live Annexin V-negative naive CD3+CD8+CD45RA+CCR7+ T cells were sorted. The sequence was obtained from a human donor in good health. V gene TRBV6-1 combines with J gene TRBJ1-1; 7 bases agree with TRBD1. Sequencing was carried out using naive CD8+ T cells from blood. CDR3 region: CATETGSMNTEAFF. The CDR3 DNA reads TGTGCCACCGAGACAGGGTCAATGAACACTGAAGCTTTCTTT.